This T cell receptor (beta chain) originates from a study of blood T cell repertoires in COVID-19 (dated by TCRdb to 2020 to 2021). Regarding the complete study: Samples from collaborators originated in the United States, Italy and Spain and spanned both the acute and convalescent phases of COVID-19. The prospective study material was composed of cDNA or gDNA derived from T cells, B-cell-depleted T cells, or PBMCs. Subjects who had been exposed to COVID-19, were actively infected with it, or had recovered from it provided the deeply sampled blood TCRbeta repertoires that made up the dataset. The repertoires were made available in a free public database intended to serve as a resource for research on the immune response to SARS-CoV-2. Samples came from the ongoing ImmuneRACE study (first 160 participants) plus 1,254 subjects from 6 global collaborators. Sample metadata almost always included a de-identified subject ID, COVID-19 status, age in years and sex. Where available, HLA class I and class II types were obtained from metadata supplied by the sample provider rather than from assay-based typing.

General study outcomes and caveats: Clinical and demographic metadata were provided uncurated, with the amount varying by source and participant.

TCRbeta CDR3 regions were amplified from genomic DNA using the immunoSEQ Assay, a bias-controlled multiplex PCR. From the authors' description of their analysis: The number of nucleated cells in each sample was estimated from the amplification of reference gene primers within the assay. To quantify the absolute abundance of each unique TCRbeta CDR3 rearrangement, sequence reads were collapsed and filtered. For each sample, productive Simpson clonality was calculated as the square root of Simpson's diversity index over productive rearrangements. What TCRdb holds here is the immuneACCESS table cut down to in-frame rearrangements. Part of the clones is not present; checked against another copy, under half of the missing clones reflect an unresolved V gene, and the others are unexplained. V, J and clone size derive from that table, while D and trimming were established from the DNA sequence. The table for this sample lists roughly 190,000 clones; 84% of them were counted only once. Clones ranked in the top ten supply 3.2% of the sample.

Its CDR3 holds 15 amino acids, cysteine through phenylalanine. Solely the CDR3 DNA is kept, with 45 bases framed from the first base. In the prospective study, participants were about 18 to 89 years old, resided in under 30 geographic areas of the United States, and were enrolled through a virtual design. Cohort assignment in the prospective study relied on participant-reported clinical history from a screening survey and a study questionnaire. For ImmuneRACE Cohort 3, a participant was defined as recovered based on two consecutive negative NP/OP PCR tests, clearance by a healthcare professional, or resolution of symptoms. In the prospective study, mobile phlebotomists collected whole blood, serum and a nasopharyngeal or oropharyngeal swab from each participant. Additional blood draws and questionnaires over an approximately 2-month period could optionally be provided by prospective study participants. Blood samples from the prospective study were shipped frozen or at room temperature prior to DNA extraction.

This clone occurred many times. It has no known antigen specificity. Base-call qualities are not available, and no considerably larger clone is one nucleotide away. The chain links TRBV21-1 with TRBJ2-1; the D call TRBD2 from the table was never checked on the DNA. TRBV21-1 is an annotated pseudogene. The specimen sequenced was PBMCs or T cells enriched from blood (not recorded which). The origin of this receptor is a woman aged 25 to 39 who had recovered from COVID-19. The DNA sequence is as follows: TGTGCCAGCAGCAAAGTCCGGGACTCCTACAATGAGCAGTTCTTC. Its translation reads: CASSKVRDSYNEQFF.